Listed below are T cell receptor beta chains from one sample, sequenced in a study of CD8 T cells in ankylosing spondylitis. TCRdb passed the 5' RACE reads through MiXCR, listing each CDR3 protein once. The sample shows around 94,000 distinct CDR3 sequences, about 9% of them seen only once. Sequencing was carried out using blood, either unsorted or a sorted T cell fraction (not recorded which). These receptors came from a male donor with ankylosing spondylitis. Both conserved end residues are part of each CDR3. D genes are given only for firm matches. Size tells how often a clone was seen (once, few, many) or the class of an expanded clone, and some rows leave it out.

>TRBV3-1|.|TRBJ2-1|14|once
TGTGCCAGCAGCCCTACCGAGGACTGGGGTGAGCAGTTCTTC
CASSPTEDWGEQFF
>TRBV19|.|TRBJ2-7|14|many
TGTGCCAGTAGTTCGCCGGGACACACCTACGAGCAGTACTTC
CASSSPGHTYEQYF
>TRBV6-1|.|TRBJ1-1|10|many
TGTGCCAGCAGATACACTGAAGCTTTCTTT
CASRYTEAFF
>TRBV7-8|TRBD2|TRBJ2-2|18|many
TGTGCCAGCAGCTTAGGACTAGCGGGAGCCTTGAACACCGGGGAGCTGTTTTTT
CASSLGLAGALNTGELFF
>TRBV12-3/TRBV12-4|.|TRBJ2-3|12|few
TGTGCCAGCAGTAACGAGAGAGATACGCAGTATTTT
CASSNERDTQYF
>TRBV27|TRBD1|TRBJ2-7|14|many
TGTGCCAGCAGTTTATCGACAGGGACCTACGAGCAGTACTTC
CASSLSTGTYEQYF
>TRBV10-3|TRBD2|TRBJ2-1|18|many
TGTGCCATCAGTGAGTCGCCTCAGGGTAGCGGGAGTTTGAATGAGCAGTTCTTC
CAISESPQGSGSLNEQFF
>TRBV12-3/TRBV12-4|.|TRBJ2-1|14|.
TGTGCCAGCAGTTTAAGCTCAGGGCGGAATGAGCAGTTCTTC
CASSLSSGRNEQFF
>TRBV28|.|TRBJ2-5|12|few
TGTGCCAGCAGCGGGATGGGGGAGACCCAGTACTTC
CASSGMGETQYF
>TRBV28|.|TRBJ2-1|14|many
TGTGCCAGCAGTTTATACGGGGCCTACAATGAGCAGTTCTTC
CASSLYGAYNEQFF
>TRBV7-9|.|TRBJ1-1|13|few
TGTGCCAGCAGCGCGCCATTGAACACTGAAGCTTTCTTT
CASSAPLNTEAFF
>TRBV15|TRBD2|TRBJ2-3|17|many
TGTGCCACCAGCAGAGCCGGGGAACTAGCGGGAACAGATACGCAGTATTTT
CATSRAGELAGTDTQYF
>TRBV10-3|TRBD1|TRBJ2-2|15|.
TGTGCCATCAGGGGACAGGGGGCGAACACCGGGGAGCTGTTTTTT
CAIRGQGANTGELFF
>TRBV4-1|TRBD2|TRBJ2-7|16|few
TGCGCCAGCAGCCACGGGACTAGCGGGAGATCCTACGAGCAGTACTTC
CASSHGTSGRSYEQYF
>TRBV29-1|.|TRBJ2-4|13|.
TGCAGCGTTGAAGTCAGGGGATTAAACATTCAGTACTTC
CSVEVRGLNIQYF
>TRBV27|.|TRBJ1-6|12|few
TGTGCCAGCAGTTCAATTAATTCACCCCTCCACTTT
CASSSINSPLHF
>TRBV11-2|TRBD2|TRBJ2-7|14|few
TGTGCCAGCACGGGAAGCGGGAGCCCCTACGAGCAGTACTTC
CASTGSGSPYEQYF
>TRBV11-2|TRBD1|TRBJ2-3|15|many
TGTGCCAGCAGCCTCGGACAGGGGGGTCCAGATACGCAGTATTTT
CASSLGQGGPDTQYF
>TRBV12-3/TRBV12-4|TRBD2|TRBJ2-1|15|.
TGTGCCATCGAGAATAGCGGGAGGGCCGGGGATGAGCAGTTCTTC
CAIENSGRAGDEQFF